The clone carrying this T cell receptor beta chain appeared a few times. Its antigen is unidentified. Naive CD4+ T cells were purified with Tregs depleted by CD25. TCRdb reprocessed the 5' RACE reads with MiXCR, giving one entry per CDR3 protein. The sample yields roughly 46,000 distinct CDR3 sequences, roughly 30% seen once. Study-level points and caveats: Tumor-infiltrating Treg TCR alpha and beta sequences overlapped most with tumor naive CD4+ T cells, then blood naive.

With 8 bases removed from V and 12 bases from J, the gap between germline ends came to 21 bases. The CDR3 sequence is 13 residues long. This TCR derives from a female donor with breast cancer. This sequence joins TRBV12-3 or TRBV12-4 and TRBJ2-3; possibly TRBD2 for D (5 bases). Sequencing used naive CD4+ T cells sorted from blood. Subset described: naive CD4+ T cells, CD4+CD45RA+CD25-. This CDR3 reads CASALMDSGSQYF. In DNA form, the CDR3 reads TGTGCCAGCGCCTTGATGGACTCGGGGAGCCAGTATTTT.